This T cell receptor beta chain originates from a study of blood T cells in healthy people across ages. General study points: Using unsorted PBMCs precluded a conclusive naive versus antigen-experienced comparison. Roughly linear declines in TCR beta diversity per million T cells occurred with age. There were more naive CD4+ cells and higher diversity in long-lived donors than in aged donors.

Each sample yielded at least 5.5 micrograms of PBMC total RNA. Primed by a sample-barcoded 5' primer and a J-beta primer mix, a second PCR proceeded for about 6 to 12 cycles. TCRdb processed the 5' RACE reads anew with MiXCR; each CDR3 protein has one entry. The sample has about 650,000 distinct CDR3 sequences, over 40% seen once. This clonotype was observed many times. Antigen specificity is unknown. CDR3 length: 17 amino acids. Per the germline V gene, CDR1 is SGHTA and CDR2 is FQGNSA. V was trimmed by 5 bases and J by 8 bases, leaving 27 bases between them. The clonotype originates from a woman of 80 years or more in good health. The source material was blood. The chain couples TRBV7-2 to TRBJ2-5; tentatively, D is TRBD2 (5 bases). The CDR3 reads CASSQKDWRKSMGTQYF. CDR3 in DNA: TGTGCCAGCAGCCAAAAGGACTGGAGAAAGAGTATGGGAACCCAGTACTTC.